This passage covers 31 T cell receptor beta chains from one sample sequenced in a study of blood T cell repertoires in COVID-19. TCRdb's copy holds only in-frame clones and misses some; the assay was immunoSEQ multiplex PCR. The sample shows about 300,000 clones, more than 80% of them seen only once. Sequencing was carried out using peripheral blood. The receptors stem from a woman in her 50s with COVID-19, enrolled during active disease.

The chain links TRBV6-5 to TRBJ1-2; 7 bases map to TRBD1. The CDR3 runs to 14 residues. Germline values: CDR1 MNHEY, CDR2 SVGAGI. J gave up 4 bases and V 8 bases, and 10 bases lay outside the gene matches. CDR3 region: CASWGQTLFYGYTF. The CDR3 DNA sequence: TGTGCCAGCTGGGGACAGACTCTTTTCTATGGCTACACCTTC.

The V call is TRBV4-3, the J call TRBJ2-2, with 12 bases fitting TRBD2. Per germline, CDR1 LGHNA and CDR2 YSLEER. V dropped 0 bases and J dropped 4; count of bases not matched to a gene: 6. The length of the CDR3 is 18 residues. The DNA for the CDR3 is TGCGCCAGCAGCCAAGATATTGGACTAGCGGGATTCACCGGGGAGCTGTTTTTT. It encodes CASSQDIGLAGFTGELFF.

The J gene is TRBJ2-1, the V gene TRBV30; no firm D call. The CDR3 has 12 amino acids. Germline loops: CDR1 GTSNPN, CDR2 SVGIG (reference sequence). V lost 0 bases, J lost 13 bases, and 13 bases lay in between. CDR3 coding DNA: TGTGCCTGGAGTGTACGCGGATCAGACCAGTTCTTC. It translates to CAWSVRGSDQFF.

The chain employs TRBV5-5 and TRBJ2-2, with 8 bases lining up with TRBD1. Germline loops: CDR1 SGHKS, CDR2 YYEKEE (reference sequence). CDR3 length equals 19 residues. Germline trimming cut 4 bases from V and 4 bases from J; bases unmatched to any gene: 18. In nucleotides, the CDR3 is TGTGCCAGCAGCCAGATAACAGGGGGTGGCGAGGTGGGCACCGGGGAGCTGTTTTTT. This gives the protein CASSQITGGGEVGTGELFF.

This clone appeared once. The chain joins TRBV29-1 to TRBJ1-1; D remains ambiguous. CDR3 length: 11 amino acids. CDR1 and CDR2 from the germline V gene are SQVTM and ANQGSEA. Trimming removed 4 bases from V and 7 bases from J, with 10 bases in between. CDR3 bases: TGCAGCGTTGTGGCGGGCAGTGAAGCTTTCTTT. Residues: CSVVAGSEAFF.

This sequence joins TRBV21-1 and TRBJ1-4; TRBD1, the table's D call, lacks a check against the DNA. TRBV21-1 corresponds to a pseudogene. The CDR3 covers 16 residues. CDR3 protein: CASSTFHREVSEKLFF. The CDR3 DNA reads TGTGCCAGCAGCACTTTTCACAGGGAAGTCTCTGAAAAACTGTTTTTT.

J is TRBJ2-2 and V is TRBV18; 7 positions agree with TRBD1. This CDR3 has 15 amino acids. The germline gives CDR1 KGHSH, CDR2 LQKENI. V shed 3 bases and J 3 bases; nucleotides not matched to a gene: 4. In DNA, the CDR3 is TGTGCCAGCTCACCCAGGGGGATCGACACCGGGGAGCTGTTTTTT. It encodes CASSPRGIDTGELFF.

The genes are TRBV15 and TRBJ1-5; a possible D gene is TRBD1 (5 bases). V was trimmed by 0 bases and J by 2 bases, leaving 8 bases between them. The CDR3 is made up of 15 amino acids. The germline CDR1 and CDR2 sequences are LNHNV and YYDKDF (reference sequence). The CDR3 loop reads CATSREAQGNQPQHF. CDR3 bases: TGTGCCACCAGCAGAGAGGCACAGGGCAATCAGCCCCAGCATTTT.

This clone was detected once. The CDR3 nucleotides are TGTGCCAGCAGCCAAGATACCAGCCTTGGGCGCACCTTC. Translation gives CASSQDTSLGRTF. J is TRBJ1-2 and V is TRBV3-1 (or the pseudogene TRBV3-2); D uncertain. Trimming pared 0 bases from V and 13 bases from J, leaving 15 bases between. Germline loops: CDR1 LGHDT, CDR2 YNNKEL (reference sequence). The CDR3 extends over 13 amino acids.

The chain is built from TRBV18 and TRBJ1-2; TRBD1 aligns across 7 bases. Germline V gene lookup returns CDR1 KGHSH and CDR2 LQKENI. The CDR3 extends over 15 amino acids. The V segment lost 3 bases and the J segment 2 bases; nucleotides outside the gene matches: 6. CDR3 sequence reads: CASSPAGQTNYGYTF. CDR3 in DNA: TGTGCCAGCTCACCTGCGGGACAGACCAACTATGGCTACACCTTC.

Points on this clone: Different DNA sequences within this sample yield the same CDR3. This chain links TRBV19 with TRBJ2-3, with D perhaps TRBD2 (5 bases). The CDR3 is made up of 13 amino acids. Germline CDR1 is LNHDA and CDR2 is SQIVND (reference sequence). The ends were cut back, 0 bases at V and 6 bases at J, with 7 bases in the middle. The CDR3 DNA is TGTGCCAGTAGTATAGATCGAGGGGATACGCAGTATTTT. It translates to CASSIDRGDTQYF.

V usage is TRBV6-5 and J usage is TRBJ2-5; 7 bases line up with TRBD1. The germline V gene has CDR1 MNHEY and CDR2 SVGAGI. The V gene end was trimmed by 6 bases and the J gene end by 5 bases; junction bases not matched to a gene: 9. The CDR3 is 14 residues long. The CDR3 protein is CASRAQDRLETQYF. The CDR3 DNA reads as TGTGCCAGCAGAGCCCAGGACAGGTTGGAGACCCAGTACTTC.

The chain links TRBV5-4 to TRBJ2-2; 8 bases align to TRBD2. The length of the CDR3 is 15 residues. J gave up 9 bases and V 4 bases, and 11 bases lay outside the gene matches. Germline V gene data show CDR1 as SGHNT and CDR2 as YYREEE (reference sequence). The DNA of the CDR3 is TGTGCCAGCAGCCCCGGGGGGGGAGAGGGTCGGGAGCTGTTTTTT. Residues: CASSPGGGEGRELFF.

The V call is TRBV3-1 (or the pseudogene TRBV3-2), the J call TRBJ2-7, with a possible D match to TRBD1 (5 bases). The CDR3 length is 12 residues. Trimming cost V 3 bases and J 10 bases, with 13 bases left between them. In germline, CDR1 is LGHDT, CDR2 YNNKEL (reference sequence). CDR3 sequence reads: CASSQETGLQYF. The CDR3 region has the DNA TGTGCCAGCAGCCAGGAAACAGGCCTTCAGTACTTC.

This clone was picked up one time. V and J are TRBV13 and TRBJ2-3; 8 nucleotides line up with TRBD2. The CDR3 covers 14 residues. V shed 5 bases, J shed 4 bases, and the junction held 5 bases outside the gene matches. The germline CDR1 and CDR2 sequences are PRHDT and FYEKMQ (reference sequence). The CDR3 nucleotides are TGTGCCAGCAGCCTTGGACTAGCACCAGATACGCAGTATTTT. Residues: CASSLGLAPDTQYF.

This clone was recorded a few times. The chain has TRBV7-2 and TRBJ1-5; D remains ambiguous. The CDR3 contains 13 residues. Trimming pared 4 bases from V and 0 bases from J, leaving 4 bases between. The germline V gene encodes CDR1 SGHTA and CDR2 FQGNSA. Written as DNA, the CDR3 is TGTGCCAGCAGCTCGTATAGCAATCAGCCCCAGCATTTT. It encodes CASSSYSNQPQHF.

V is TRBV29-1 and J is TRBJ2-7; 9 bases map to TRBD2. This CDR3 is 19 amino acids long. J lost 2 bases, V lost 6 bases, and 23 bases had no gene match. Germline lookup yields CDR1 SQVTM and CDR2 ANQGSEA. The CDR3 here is CSVRGRLVGREGLTYEQYF. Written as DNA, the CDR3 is TGCAGCGTGAGGGGTAGGCTGGTAGGGCGGGAGGGCCTGACCTACGAGCAGTACTTC.

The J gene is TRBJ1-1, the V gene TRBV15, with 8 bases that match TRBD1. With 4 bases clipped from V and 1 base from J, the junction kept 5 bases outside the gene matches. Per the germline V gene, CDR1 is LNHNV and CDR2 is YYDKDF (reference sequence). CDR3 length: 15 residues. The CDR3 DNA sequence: TGTGCCACCAGCAACCTAGGGACAGGGAACACTGAAGCTTTCTTT. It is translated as CATSNLGTGNTEAFF.

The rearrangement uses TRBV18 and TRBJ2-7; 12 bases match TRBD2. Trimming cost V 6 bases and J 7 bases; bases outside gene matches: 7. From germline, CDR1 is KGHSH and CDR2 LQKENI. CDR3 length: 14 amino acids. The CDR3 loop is CASSLAGGPREQYF. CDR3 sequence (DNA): TGTGCCAGCTCGCTAGCGGGAGGGCCAAGAGAGCAGTACTTC.

The CDR3 region is CASHHRGGRGRYNEQFF. The CDR3, as DNA: TGCGCCAGCCACCATCGTGGCGGGAGAGGTCGCTACAATGAGCAGTTCTTC. The V and J genes are TRBV5-1 and TRBJ2-1, with 7 bases fitting TRBD2. Trimming removed 7 bases from V and 3 bases from J; junction bases left unmatched: 16. CDR1 and CDR2 from the germline V gene are SGHRS and YFSETQ. The CDR3 is 17 residues long.

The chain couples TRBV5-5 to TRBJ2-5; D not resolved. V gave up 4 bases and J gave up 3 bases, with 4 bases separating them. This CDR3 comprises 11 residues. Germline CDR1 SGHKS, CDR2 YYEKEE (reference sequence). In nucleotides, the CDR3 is TGTGCCAGCAGCCACAAAGAGACCCAGTACTTC. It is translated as CASSHKETQYF.

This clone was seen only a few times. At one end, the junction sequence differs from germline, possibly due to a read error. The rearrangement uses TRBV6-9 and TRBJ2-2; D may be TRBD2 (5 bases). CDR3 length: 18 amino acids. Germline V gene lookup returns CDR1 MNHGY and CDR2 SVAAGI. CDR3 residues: CASSYYPISANEHRGAVF. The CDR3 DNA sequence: TGTGCCAGCAGTTACTATCCCATATCAGCTAATGAACACCGGGGAGCTGTTTTT.

The DNA of the CDR3 is TGCAGCGCTTCCGGGACAGGCCCCAATCAGCCCCAGCATTTT. This sequence encodes CSASGTGPNQPQHF. The chain is built from TRBV29-1 and TRBJ1-5; 8 bases align to TRBD1. The V gene's germline CDR1 is SQVTM and CDR2 ANQGSEA. This CDR3 spans 14 amino acids. Trimming took 7 bases from V and 3 from J; bases not matched to a gene: 8.

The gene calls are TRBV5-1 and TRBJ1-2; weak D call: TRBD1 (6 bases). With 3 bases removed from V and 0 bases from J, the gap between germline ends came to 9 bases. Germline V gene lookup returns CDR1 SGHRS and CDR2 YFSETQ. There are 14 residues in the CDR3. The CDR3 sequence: CASSSQGSNYGYTF. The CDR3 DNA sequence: TGCGCCAGCAGCTCGCAGGGGTCTAACTATGGCTACACCTTC.

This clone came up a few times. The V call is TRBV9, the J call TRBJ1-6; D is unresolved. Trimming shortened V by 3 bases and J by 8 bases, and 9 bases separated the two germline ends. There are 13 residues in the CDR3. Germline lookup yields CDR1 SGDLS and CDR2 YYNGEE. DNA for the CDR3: TGTGCCAGCAGCGATCGGGGTGATTCACCCCTCCACTTT. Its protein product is CASSDRGDSPLHF.

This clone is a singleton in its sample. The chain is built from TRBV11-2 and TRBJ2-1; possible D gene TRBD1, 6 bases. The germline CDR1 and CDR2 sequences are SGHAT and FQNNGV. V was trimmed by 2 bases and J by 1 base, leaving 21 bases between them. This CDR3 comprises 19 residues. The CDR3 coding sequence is TGTGCCAGCAGCTTACCCGGATGGGGCCAGGGGAAATCCTACAATGAGCAGTTCTTC. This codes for CASSLPGWGQGKSYNEQFF. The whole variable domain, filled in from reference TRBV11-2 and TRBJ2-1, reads EAGVAQSPRYKIIEKRQSVAFWCNPISGHATLYWYQQILGQGPKLLIQFQNNGVVDDSQLPKDRFSAERLKGVDSTLKIQPAKLEDSAVYLCASSLPGWGQGKSYNEQFFGPGTRLTVL.

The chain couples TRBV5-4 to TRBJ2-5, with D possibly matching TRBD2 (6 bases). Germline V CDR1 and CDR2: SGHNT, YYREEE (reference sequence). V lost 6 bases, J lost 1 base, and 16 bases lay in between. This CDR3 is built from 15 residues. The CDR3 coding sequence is TGTGCCAGCACCAGTGCTGGGGGACTCCAAGAGACCCAGTACTTC. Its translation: CASTSAGGLQETQYF.

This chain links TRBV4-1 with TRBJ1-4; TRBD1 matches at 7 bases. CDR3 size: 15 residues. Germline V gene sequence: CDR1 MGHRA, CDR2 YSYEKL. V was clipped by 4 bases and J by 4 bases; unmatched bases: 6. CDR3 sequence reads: CASSLQGTGNEKLFF. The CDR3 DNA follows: TGCGCCAGCAGCCTACAGGGGACTGGTAATGAAAAACTGTTTTTT.

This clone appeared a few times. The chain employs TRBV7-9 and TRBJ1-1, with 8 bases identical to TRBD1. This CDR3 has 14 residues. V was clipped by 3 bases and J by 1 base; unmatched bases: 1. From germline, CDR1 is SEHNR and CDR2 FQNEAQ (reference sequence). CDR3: CASSLGQANTEAFF. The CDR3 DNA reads TGTGCCAGCAGCTTGGGACAGGCGAACACTGAAGCTTTCTTT.

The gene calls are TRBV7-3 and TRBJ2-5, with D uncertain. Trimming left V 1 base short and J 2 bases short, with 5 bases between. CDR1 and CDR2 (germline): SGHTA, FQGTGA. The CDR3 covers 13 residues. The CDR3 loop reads CASSLIAQETQYF. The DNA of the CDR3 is TGTGCCAGCAGCTTAATAGCACAAGAGACCCAGTACTTC.

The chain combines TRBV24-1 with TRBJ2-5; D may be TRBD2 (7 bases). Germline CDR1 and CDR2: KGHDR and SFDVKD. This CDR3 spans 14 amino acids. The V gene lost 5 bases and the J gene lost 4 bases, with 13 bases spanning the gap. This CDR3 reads CATSAWEGGETQYF. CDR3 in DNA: TGTGCCACCAGTGCGTGGGAGGGGGGAGAGACCCAGTACTTC.